This TCR beta chain was identified in a study of PD-1 blockade in classical Hodgkin lymphoma. The CDR3 is 16 amino acids. CDR1 and CDR2 from the germline V gene are PRHDT and FYEKMQ (reference sequence). The ends lost 4 bases at V and 5 bases at J; junction bases unmatched: 11. Time point denoted: cycle 4 day 1 (C4D1), after five to seven weeks of nivolumab. Exposure to brentuximab vedotin varied, and each patient had relapsed following autologous stem cell transplantation. Here immunoSEQ multiplex PCR was the method, and the copy in TCRdb shows in-frame clones only, minus some. The sample contains fewer than 100,000 clones, 85% to 95% of which appear only once.

This rearrangement joins TRBV13 to TRBJ2-5; TRBD1 matches at 9 bases. The specimen was peripheral blood mononuclear cells (PBMCs), collected before the fourth cycle of nivolumab. This receptor was obtained from a human donor with classical Hodgkin lymphoma. The chain's CDR3 is CASSYLGQGDGETQYF. The CDR3 bases are TGTGCCAGCAGCTACTTGGGACAGGGTGATGGTGAGACCCAGTACTTC.